Below, 3 T cell receptor beta chains from the same sample are listed, as sequenced in a study of T cells in Graves' hyperthyroidism and ophthalmopathy. TCR beta CDR3 regions were amplified from RNA. An initial round of RT-PCR targeting the TCR CDR3 relied on the HTBI primer set. Each CDR3 protein is one row after TCRdb ran MiXCR on the multiplex PCR reads. The sample yields more than 500,000 distinct CDR3 sequences, roughly 16% seen once. The sequenced sample consisted of blood. The receptors were sampled from a woman aged 25 to 39 with Graves' ophthalmopathy.

At least ten counts were recorded for this clonotype. In DNA form, the CDR3 reads TGTGCCTGGAGTGTAGGTGCGGTCACCGGGGAGCTGTTTTTT. Translation: CAWSVGAVTGELFF. The J gene is TRBJ2-2, the V gene TRBV30; D uncertain. CDR3 length equals 14 residues. Trimming shortened V by 0 bases and J by 4 bases, and 9 bases separated the two germline ends. Per germline, CDR1 GTSNPN and CDR2 SVGIG (reference sequence).

This clonotype came up many times. The chain combines TRBV30 with TRBJ2-6, with a tentative D call TRBD1 (5 bases). Per the germline V gene, CDR1 is GTSNPN and CDR2 is SVGIG (reference sequence). V lost 4 bases and J lost 4, with 11 bases in between. The CDR3 length is 14 residues. The CDR3 region is CAWTRVSGANVLTF. The DNA of the CDR3 is TGTGCCTGGACCAGGGTTTCCGGGGCCAACGTCCTGACTTTC.

This clonotype was seen a handful of times. The chain has TRBV9 and TRBJ1-4; D is uncertain. This CDR3 spans 13 amino acids. V was trimmed by 2 bases and J by 6 bases, leaving 8 bases between them. CDR1 is SGDLS, CDR2 YYNGEE, per germline. The CDR3 loop reads CASSVRPDEKLFF. The CDR3 DNA follows: TGTGCCAGCAGCGTGCGACCTGATGAAAAACTGTTTTTT.